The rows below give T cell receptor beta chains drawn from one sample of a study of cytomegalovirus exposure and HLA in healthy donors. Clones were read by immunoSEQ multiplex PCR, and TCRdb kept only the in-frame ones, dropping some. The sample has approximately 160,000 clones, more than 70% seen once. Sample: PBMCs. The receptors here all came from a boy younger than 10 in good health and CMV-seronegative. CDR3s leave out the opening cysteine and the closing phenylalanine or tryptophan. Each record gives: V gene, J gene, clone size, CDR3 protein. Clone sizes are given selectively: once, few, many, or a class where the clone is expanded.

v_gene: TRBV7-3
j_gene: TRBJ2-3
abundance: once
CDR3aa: ASSRGRGFTDTQY

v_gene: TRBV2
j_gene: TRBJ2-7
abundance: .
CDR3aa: ANSGGVAWEQY

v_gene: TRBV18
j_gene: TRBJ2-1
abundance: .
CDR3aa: ASSSTANPSYNEQF

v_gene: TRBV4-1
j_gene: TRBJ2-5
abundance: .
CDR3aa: ASSQEGASGTQETQY

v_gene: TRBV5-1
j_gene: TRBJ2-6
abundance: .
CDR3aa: ASSVTISGANVLT

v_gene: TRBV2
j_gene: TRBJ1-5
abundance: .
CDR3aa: ASSERASNQPQH

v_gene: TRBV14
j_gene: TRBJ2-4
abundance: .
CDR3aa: ASSQVGGSGHIQY

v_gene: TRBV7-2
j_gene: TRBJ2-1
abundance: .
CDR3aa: ASSLTASGRVWGEQF

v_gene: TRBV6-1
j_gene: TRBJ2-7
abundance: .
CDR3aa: ASSVPAGARYEQY

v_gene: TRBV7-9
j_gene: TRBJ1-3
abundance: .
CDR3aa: SSRGGPISSGNTIY

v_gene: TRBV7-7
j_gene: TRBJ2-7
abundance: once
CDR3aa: ASSPGTGAYEQY